A single sample is the source of the 5 T cell receptor beta chains below, sequenced in a study of beta chain features in type 1 diabetes. These receptors have no known antigen. The study, taken as a whole, reports: Significant though moderate, a shortening of TCRB CDR3s appeared in all four CD4+ subsets of Type 1 diabetes patients.

Reverse transcribing all isolated RNA meant expressed TCRB transcripts were sequenced. Measured with immunoSEQ multiplex PCR; TCRdb has only the in-frame clones, and not every one. The sample has roughly 340,000 clones; roughly 13% are singletons. Input material: naive CD4+ T cells from blood. The source is a woman in her late teens or twenties with type 1 diabetes.

This clone was seen a few times. The chain links TRBV5-1 to TRBJ2-7, with TRBD1 matching over 10 bases. The V and J ends lost 4 bases and 4 bases, in that order; junction bases with no gene match: 8. The CDR3 length is 15 residues. The germline gives CDR1 SGHRS, CDR2 YFSETQ. CDR3 amino acids: CASSPRQGAQYEQYF. The CDR3 region has the DNA TGCGCCAGCAGCCCCAGACAGGGGGCGCAGTACGAGCAGTACTTC. The full variable domain, its missing parts supplied by reference TRBV5-1 and TRBJ2-7, is KAGVTQTPRYLIKTRGQQVTLSCSPISGHRSVSWYQQTPGQGLQFLFEYFSETQRNKGNFPGRFSGRQFSNSRSEMNVSTLELGDSALYLCASSPRQGAQYEQYFGPGTRLTVT.

The sample holds a few counts of this clone. This chain joins TRBV27 and TRBJ1-6; TRBD1 matches at 7 bases. This CDR3 has 15 amino acids. The J segment lost 6 bases and the V segment lost 6 bases, leaving 8 bases of the junction unmatched. CDR1 and CDR2 (germline): MNHEY, SMNVEV (reference sequence). The CDR3 region is CASRAGTAINSPLHF. The CDR3 nucleotides are TGTGCCAGCAGAGCCGGGACAGCGATTAATTCACCCCTCCACTTT.

This clone has a handful of counts. The CDR3 DNA reads TGCAGCGTTACTAGAGGGAGTGGGGCCTACAATGAGCAGTTCTTC. It specifies CSVTRGSGAYNEQFF. This chain links TRBV29-1 with TRBJ2-1; a possible D gene is TRBD2 (5 bases). Trimming stripped 5 bases from V and 2 bases from J, with 16 bases between. This CDR3 is built from 15 residues. The germline V gene encodes CDR1 SQVTM and CDR2 ANQGSEA.

The rearrangement links TRBV2 to TRBJ2-7; tentative D call: TRBD1 (6 bases). Looked up from germline, CDR1 is SNHLY and CDR2 is FYNNEI. Trimming took off 2 bases at V and 6 bases at J, with 11 bases between the two ends. This CDR3 has 13 amino acids. The CDR3 protein is CASSEPGVVEQYF. The CDR3 DNA is TGTGCCAGCAGTGAACCAGGGGTCGTCGAGCAGTACTTC. Complete variable domain (other parts from reference TRBV2 and TRBJ2-7): EPEVTQTPSHQVTQMGQEVILRCVPISNHLYFYWYRQILGQKVEFLVSFYNNEISEKSEIFDDQFSVERPDGSNFTLKIRSTKLEDSAMYFCASSEPGVVEQYFGPGTRLTVT.

This clone appeared a few times. The V and J genes are TRBV4-1 and TRBJ2-5; TRBD1 aligns across 7 bases. CDR3 length equals 13 residues. Germline V gene sequence: CDR1 MGHRA, CDR2 YSYEKL. V shed 8 bases, J shed 3 bases, and the junction held 6 bases outside the gene matches. This chain's CDR3 is CASGGQIKETQYF. DNA for the CDR3: TGCGCCAGCGGGGGACAGATTAAAGAGACCCAGTACTTC.